The clone carrying this T cell receptor (beta chain) was recorded many times. The antigen is not known. This specimen comes from a study of immune heterogeneity within non-small cell lung tumors. Study at large: Squamous cell carcinomas accounted for several of the tumors, non-squamous carcinomas for roughly 11, and 1 was not otherwise specified.

Multiplex PCR with 32 V and 13 J primers amplified TCR beta CDR3. TCRdb processed the multiplex PCR reads anew with MiXCR; each CDR3 protein has one entry. The table shows more than 9,500 distinct CDR3 sequences, with roughly a third occurring only once. With 600 to 700 ng used per sample, the template was genomic DNA from bulk tumor. Biopsies, several per primary tumor and spaced far apart, were collected during surgery. Patients had untreated, newly diagnosed non-small cell lung cancer and underwent curative surgery. Per the germline V gene, CDR1 is ENHRY and CDR2 is SYGVKD. V dropped 9 bases and J dropped 4; count of bases not matched to a gene: 11. This CDR3 comprises 15 residues. Whole-study results and caveats: Local T-cell clonality tracked local tumor mutational burden, showing a moderate yet significant relationship (R about 0.34).

The sample comprised lung tumor tissue. This receptor was taken from a man aged 55 to 70 with non-small cell lung cancer. The chain joins TRBV10-3 to TRBJ2-3, with 9 bases lining up with TRBD2. CDR3 region: CAIGPAGGGADTQYF. CDR3 in DNA: TGTGCCATTGGTCCAGCGGGAGGTGGGGCAGATACGCAGTATTTT.